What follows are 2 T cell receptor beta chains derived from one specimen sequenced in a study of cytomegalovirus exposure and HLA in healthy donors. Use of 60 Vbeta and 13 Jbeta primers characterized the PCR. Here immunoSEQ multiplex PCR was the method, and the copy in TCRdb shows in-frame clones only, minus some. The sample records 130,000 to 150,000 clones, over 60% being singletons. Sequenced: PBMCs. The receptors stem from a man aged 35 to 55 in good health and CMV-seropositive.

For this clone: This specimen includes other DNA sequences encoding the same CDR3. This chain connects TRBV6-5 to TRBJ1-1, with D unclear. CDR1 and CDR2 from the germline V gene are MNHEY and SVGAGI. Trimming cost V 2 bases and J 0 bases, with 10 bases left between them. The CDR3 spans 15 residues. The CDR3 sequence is CASSYGGQLNTEAFF. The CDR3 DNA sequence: TGTGCCAGCAGTTACGGTGGGCAGCTGAACACTGAAGCTTTCTTT.

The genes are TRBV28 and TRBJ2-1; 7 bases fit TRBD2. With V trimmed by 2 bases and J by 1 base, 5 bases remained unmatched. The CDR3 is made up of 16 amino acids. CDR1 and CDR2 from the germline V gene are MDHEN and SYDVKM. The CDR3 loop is CASSLGLAVSYNEQFF. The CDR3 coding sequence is TGTGCCAGCAGTTTAGGGCTAGCGGTGTCCTACAATGAGCAGTTCTTC.